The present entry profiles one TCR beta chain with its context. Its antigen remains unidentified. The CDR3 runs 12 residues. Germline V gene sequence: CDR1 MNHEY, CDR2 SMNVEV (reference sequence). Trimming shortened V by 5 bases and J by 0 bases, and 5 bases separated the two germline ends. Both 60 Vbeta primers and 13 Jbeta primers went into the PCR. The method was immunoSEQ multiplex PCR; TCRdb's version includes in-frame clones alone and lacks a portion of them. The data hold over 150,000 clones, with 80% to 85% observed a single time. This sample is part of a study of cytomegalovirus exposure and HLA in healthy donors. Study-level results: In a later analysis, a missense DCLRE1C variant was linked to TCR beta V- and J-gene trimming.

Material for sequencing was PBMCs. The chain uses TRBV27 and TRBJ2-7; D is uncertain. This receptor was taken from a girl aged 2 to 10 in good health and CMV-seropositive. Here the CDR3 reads CASSTSSYEQYF. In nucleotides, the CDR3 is TGTGCCAGCAGTACGAGCTCCTACGAGCAGTACTTC.